A single sample is the source of the 23 T cell receptor beta chains below, sequenced in a study of T cell responses to AZD1222 COVID-19 vaccine (dated by TCRdb to the early 2020s). Receptors were amplified or captured by the immunoSEQ multiplex PCR assay. What TCRdb holds here is the immuneACCESS table cut down to in-frame rearrangements. Part of the clones is not present; checked against another copy, under half of the missing clones reflect an unresolved V gene, and the others are unexplained. Recorded for this sample are about 88,000 clones; less than 95% of them occurred a single time. The ten largest clones capture about 5.4% of the sample. The time point label on this specimen signifies: about 28 days (+/-7) after the second vaccine dose. The sample was peripheral blood, taken 28 days after the second AZD1222 dose. Receptors were obtained from an adult who received the AZD1222 COVID-19 vaccine.

The rearrangement links TRBV5-8 to TRBJ2-3; 8 positions agree with TRBD2. Germline V CDR1 and CDR2: SGHTS, YDEGEE. This CDR3 spans 15 amino acids. V lost 2 bases to trimming and J lost 2 bases; unmatched junction nucleotides: 4. The CDR3 nucleotides are TGTGCCAGCAGCTTTTCACTAGCGGTCACAGATACGCAGTATTTT. Its translation is CASSFSLAVTDTQYF.

The V call is TRBV19, the J call TRBJ1-2, with 8 bases lining up with TRBD1. V lost 3 bases, J lost 4 bases, and 4 bases stayed unmatched. The CDR3 is 14 residues long. Germline CDR1 reads LNHDA; CDR2 reads SQIVND (reference sequence). The CDR3: CASSMQGAGYGYTF. The DNA of the CDR3 is TGTGCCAGTAGTATGCAGGGGGCTGGCTATGGCTACACCTTC.

A note on this clone: A junction boundary mismatches the germline segment, possibly from a read error. This rearrangement joins TRBV29-1 to TRBJ1-1; weak D call: TRBD1 (6 bases). This CDR3 is built from 13 residues. From germline, CDR1 is SQVTM and CDR2 ANQGSEA. CDR3 DNA: TGCAGCGTTGATAACGGGGGCTCAGGCGGGAAGCGGTTT. It is translated as CSVDNGGSGGKRF.

The rearrangement uses TRBV5-6 and TRBJ2-3, with D unclear. Germline V CDR1 and CDR2: SGHDT, YYEEEE. V shed 1 base and J shed 5 bases, with 11 bases lying between them. The CDR3 sequence is 14 residues long. The DNA for the CDR3 is TGTGCCAGCAGCTTGCGGCAGGATGGAGATACGCAGTATTTT. Encoded protein: CASSLRQDGDTQYF.

The chain carries TRBV6-5 and TRBJ2-7, with D hard to call. Germline V gives CDR1 MNHEY, CDR2 SVGAGI. V was clipped by 1 base and J by 2 bases, with 9 bases between them. There are 14 residues in the CDR3. Written as DNA, the CDR3 is TGTGCCAGCAGTTACTATGGCGGTACCTACGAGCAGTACTTC. Its translation: CASSYYGGTYEQYF.

This chain connects TRBV11-3 to TRBJ1-1; no clear D gene. Germline CDR1 reads SGHNT; CDR2 reads YENEEA. The CDR3 covers 12 residues. V lost 3 bases to trimming and J lost 1 base, with 3 bases between them. CDR3 nucleotide sequence: TGTGCCAGCAGCTTGAGGAACACTGAAGCTTTCTTT. Translating gives CASSLRNTEAFF.

The gene calls are TRBV5-6 and TRBJ1-6, with D maybe TRBD1 (5 bases). Germline V gene lookup returns CDR1 SGHDT and CDR2 YYEEEE. V was cut by 8 bases and J by 14 bases, with 17 bases left in between. The CDR3 covers 12 residues. The CDR3: CARRTGGGTLHF. In nucleotides, the CDR3 is TGTGCCAGGCGGACGGGGGGTGGGACCCTCCACTTT.

The rearrangement links TRBV4-1 to TRBJ2-3; 7 bases fit TRBD1. V was pared by 1 base and J by 2 bases, with 6 bases of the junction left unmatched. The CDR3 runs to 16 residues. CDR1 is MGHRA, CDR2 YSYEKL, per germline. CDR3 bases: TGCGCCAGCAGCCAAGGACCCGGGACAGCCACAGATACGCAGTATTTT. This encodes CASSQGPGTATDTQYF.

V is TRBV5-1 and J is TRBJ1-6; 7 positions agree with TRBD1. J was trimmed by 7 bases and V by 3 bases; bases with no gene match: 4. This CDR3 spans 14 amino acids. Germline V gives CDR1 SGHRS, CDR2 YFSETQ. CDR3 amino acids: CASSSDRLNSPLHF. Written as DNA, the CDR3 is TGCGCCAGCAGCTCGGACAGGTTGAATTCACCCCTCCACTTT. The full variable domain, in which reference TRBV5-1 and TRBJ1-6 provide the parts outside the CDR3, is KAGVTQTPRYLIKTRGQQVTLSCSPISGHRSVSWYQQTPGQGLQFLFEYFSETQRNKGNFPGRFSGRQFSNSRSEMNVSTLELGDSALYLCASSSDRLNSPLHFGNGTRLTVT.

The chain joins TRBV29-1 to TRBJ1-4, with D possibly TRBD1 on 5 matching bases. The V end was cut by 7 bases, the J end by 16 bases, with 22 bases between. CDR1 is SQVTM and CDR2 is ANQGSEA in the germline V gene. The CDR3 loop spans 12 amino acids. CDR3 loop: CSAEKPGTTPFF. The CDR3 nucleotides are TGCAGCGCTGAGAAACCAGGGACGACCCCGTTTTTT.

The genes are TRBV6-5 and TRBJ2-7, with TRBD1 matching over 9 bases. The CDR3 runs to 13 residues. The germline V gene has CDR1 MNHEY and CDR2 SVGAGI. V trimming: 6 bases; J trimming: 2 bases; junction bases outside the gene matches: 2. CDR3 sequence (DNA): TGTGCCAGCAGGAGACAGGGGGCCTACGAGCAGTACTTC. This translates into CASRRQGAYEQYF.

The genes are TRBV28 and TRBJ1-6; D is undetermined. CDR3 length equals 16 residues. Germline V CDR1 and CDR2: MDHEN, SYDVKM. V was pared by 9 bases and J by 0 bases, with 15 bases between. The CDR3 protein is CARPPDASSYNSPLHF. In nucleotides, the CDR3 is TGTGCCAGGCCTCCTGACGCGAGCTCCTATAATTCACCCCTCCACTTT. The complete variable domain, with remaining parts taken from reference TRBV28 and TRBJ1-6, reads DVKVTQSSRYLVKRTGEKVFLECVQDMDHENMFWYRQDPGLGLRLIYFSYDVKMKEKGDIPEGYSVSREKKERFSLILESASTNQTSMYLCARPPDASSYNSPLHFGNGTRLTVT.

This chain connects TRBV28 to TRBJ1-2; perhaps TRBD1 as D (6 bases). The ends were cut back, 2 bases at V and 2 bases at J, with 12 bases in the middle. CDR3 length equals 15 residues. From germline, CDR1 is MDHEN and CDR2 SYDVKM. The CDR3 protein is CASSLGGGQNYGYTF. The CDR3, as DNA: TGTGCCAGCAGTTTAGGAGGGGGTCAAAACTATGGCTACACCTTC.

The chain uses TRBV3-1 (or the pseudogene TRBV3-2) and TRBJ1-2; D gene ambiguous. Trimming took 2 bases from V and 4 from J, leaving 11 bases between them. The CDR3 contains 14 residues. The germline V gene encodes CDR1 LGHDT and CDR2 YNNKEL (reference sequence). As DNA, the CDR3 is TGTGCCAGCAGCCAAATGATTTCCGGCTATGGCTACACCTTC. Encoded protein: CASSQMISGYGYTF.

The rearrangement joins TRBV11-2 to TRBJ1-1; 9 bases fit TRBD1. V lost 3 bases, J lost 4 bases, and 12 bases stayed unmatched. The CDR3 is 17 amino acids. Germline lookup yields CDR1 SGHAT and CDR2 FQNNGV. The CDR3 DNA follows: TGTGCCAGCAGCTTGAGAAGCCCGGGACAGGGCGGCACTGAAGCTTTCTTT. It specifies CASSLRSPGQGGTEAFF.

This sequence joins TRBV7-9 and TRBJ2-1, with unresolved D. Germline assignment: CDR1 SEHNR and CDR2 FQNEAQ (reference sequence). The CDR3 has 15 residues. Trimming removed 5 bases from V and 7 bases from J, with 18 bases in between. The chain's CDR3 is CASSPGQTLGNEQFF. DNA of the CDR3: TGTGCCAGCAGCCCGGGCCAAACCCTGGGGAATGAGCAGTTCTTC.

The V and J genes are TRBV30 and TRBJ1-5; unclear D gene. From germline, CDR1 is GTSNPN and CDR2 SVGIG (reference sequence). The CDR3 is made up of 12 amino acids. The V end lost 0 bases, the J end lost 4 bases, and 4 bases lay between the germline ends. Here the CDR3 DNA reads TGTGCCTGGAGTGTTACTAATCAGCCCCAGCATTTT. It is translated as CAWSVTNQPQHF.

This clone showed up just a few times. The same CDR3 is also encoded by other DNA sequences in this sample. This chain links TRBV7-6 with TRBJ1-2, with a possible D match to TRBD1 (6 bases). With 5 bases removed from V and 2 bases from J, the gap between germline ends came to 9 bases. CDR1 and CDR2 from the germline V gene are SGHVS and FNYEAQ. This CDR3 is built from 13 residues. The CDR3 reads CASSPTGNYGYTF. CDR3 in DNA: TGTGCCAGCAGCCCAACAGGGAACTATGGCTACACCTTC.

J is TRBJ2-5 and V is TRBV4-1; no clear D gene. V dropped 4 bases and J dropped 2 bases, with 11 bases sitting between them. This CDR3 region has 14 residues. CDR1 is MGHRA, CDR2 YSYEKL, per germline. CDR3 residues: CASSRIPLQETQYF. The CDR3 DNA is TGCGCCAGCAGCCGAATACCATTACAAGAGACCCAGTACTTC.

The chain has TRBV2 and TRBJ1-1, with no clear D. The germline V gene encodes CDR1 SNHLY and CDR2 FYNNEI. V gave up 4 bases and J gave up 10 bases, with 19 bases separating them. This CDR3 has 14 residues. This CDR3 reads CASSGEGWSYGAFF. The CDR3 coding sequence is TGTGCCAGCAGTGGAGAGGGTTGGAGTTATGGAGCTTTCTTT.

The rearrangement links TRBV5-6 to TRBJ1-6; no clear D. Trimming cost V 4 bases and J 0 bases, with 11 bases left between them. Germline-derived CDR1 and CDR2 are SGHDT and YYEEEE. CDR3 length equals 16 residues. The DNA for the CDR3 is TGTGCCAGCAGCGCGACCGGGAGCTCCTATAATTCACCCCTCCACTTT. Its protein product is CASSATGSSYNSPLHF.

J is TRBJ2-1 and V is TRBV7-3; 15 positions agree with TRBD2. The CDR3 runs to 16 residues. Trimming at V came to 5 bases and at J to 8 bases, leaving 7 bases not matched to a gene. CDR1 SGHTA and CDR2 FQGTGA come from the germline V gene. The CDR3 nucleotides read TGTGCCAGCAGCCCCAGGACTAGCGGGGGGGCCTATGAGCAGTTCTTC. Protein sequence: CASSPRTSGGAYEQFF. The complete variable domain, with remaining parts taken from reference TRBV7-3 and TRBJ2-1, reads GAGVSQTPSNKVTEKGKYVELRCDPISGHTALYWYRQSLGQGPEFLIYFQGTGAADDSGLPNDRFFAVRPEGSVSTLKIQRTERGDSAVYLCASSPRTSGGAYEQFFGPGTRLTVL.

The V and J genes are TRBV28 and TRBJ2-5; D assignment may be TRBD1 or TRBD2 (5 bases each). Trimming left V 7 bases short and J 1 base short, with 16 bases between. Germline CDR1 and CDR2: MDHEN and SYDVKM. This CDR3 has 15 amino acids. The CDR3 DNA follows: TGTGCCAGCAAGAACCATCGGGACCTCCAAGAGACCCAGTACTTC. Protein: CASKNHRDLQETQYF. Full variable domain (remainder filled in from reference TRBV28 and TRBJ2-5): DVKVTQSSRYLVKRTGEKVFLECVQDMDHENMFWYRQDPGLGLRLIYFSYDVKMKEKGDIPEGYSVSREKKERFSLILESASTNQTSMYLCASKNHRDLQETQYFGPGTRLLVL.